This T cell receptor (beta chain) appears in the sequencing data of a study of PD-1 blockade in classical Hodgkin lymphoma. Notes on the study in general: Significantly greater TCR diversity emerged by C4D1 in CD4+ cells but not CD8+ cells. Repertoire differences have undefined causes, possibly disease activity or prior therapy.

Comment on this clone: The antigen remains unidentified.

Time point noted: cycle 4 day 1 (C4D1), after 6 weeks of nivolumab. Every patient experienced relapse after autologous stem cell transplantation, and brentuximab vedotin exposure varied. Best overall response was complete response, partial response or progressive disease in these relapsed/refractory classical Hodgkin lymphoma patients. The table came from immunoSEQ multiplex PCR; TCRdb's copy has only in-frame clones and leaves some out. The data show about 21,000 clones, 60% to 80% seen once. The CDR3 consists of 14 residues. Germline CDR1 and CDR2: ENHRY and SYGVKD. V was clipped by 6 bases and J by 1 base; unmatched bases: 4.

Here the sequenced sample was peripheral blood mononuclear cells (PBMCs), taken before the fourth cycle of nivolumab. The TCR sequence derives from a human donor with classical Hodgkin lymphoma. The J gene is TRBJ2-3, the V gene TRBV10-3, with TRBD1 matching over 7 bases. The CDR3 reads CAIRSGTGTDTQYF. CDR3 nucleotides: TGTGCCATCAGGAGTGGGACAGGCACAGATACGCAGTATTTT.